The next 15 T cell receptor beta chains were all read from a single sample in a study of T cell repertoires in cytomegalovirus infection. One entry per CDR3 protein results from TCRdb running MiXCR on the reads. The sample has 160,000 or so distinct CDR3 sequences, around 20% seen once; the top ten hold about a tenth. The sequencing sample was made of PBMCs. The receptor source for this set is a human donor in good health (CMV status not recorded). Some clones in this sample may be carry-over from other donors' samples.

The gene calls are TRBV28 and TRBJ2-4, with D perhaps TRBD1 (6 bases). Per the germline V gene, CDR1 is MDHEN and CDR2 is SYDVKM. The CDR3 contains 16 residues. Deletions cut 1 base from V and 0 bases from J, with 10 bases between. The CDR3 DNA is TGTGCCAGCAGTTTATTGGGACAAATAGCCAAAAACATTCAGTACTTC. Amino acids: CASSLLGQIAKNIQYF.

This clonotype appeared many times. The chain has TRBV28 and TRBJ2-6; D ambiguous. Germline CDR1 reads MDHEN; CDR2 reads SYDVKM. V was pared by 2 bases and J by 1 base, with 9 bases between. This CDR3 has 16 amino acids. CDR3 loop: CASSLISGSGANVLTF. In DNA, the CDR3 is TGTGCCAGCAGTTTAATCAGTGGATCTGGGGCCAACGTCCTGACTTTC.

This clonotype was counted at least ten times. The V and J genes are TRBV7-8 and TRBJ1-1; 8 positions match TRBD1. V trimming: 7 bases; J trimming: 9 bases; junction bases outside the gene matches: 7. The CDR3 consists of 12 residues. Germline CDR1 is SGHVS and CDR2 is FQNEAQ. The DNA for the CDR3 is TGTGCCAGCACCCTGACAGGGGAGAAAGCTTTCTTT. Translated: CASTLTGEKAFF.

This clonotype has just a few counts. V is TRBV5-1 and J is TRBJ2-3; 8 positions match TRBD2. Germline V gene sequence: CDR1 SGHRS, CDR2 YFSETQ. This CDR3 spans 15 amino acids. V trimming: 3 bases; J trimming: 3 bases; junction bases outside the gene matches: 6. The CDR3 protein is CASSSGSGRTDTQYF. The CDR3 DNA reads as TGCGCCAGCAGCTCAGGAAGCGGGAGAACAGATACGCAGTATTTT.

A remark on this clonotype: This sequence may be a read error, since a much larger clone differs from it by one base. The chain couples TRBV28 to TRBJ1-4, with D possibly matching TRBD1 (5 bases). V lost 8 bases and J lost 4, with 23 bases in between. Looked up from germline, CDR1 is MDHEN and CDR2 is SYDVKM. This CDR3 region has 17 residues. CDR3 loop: CASWQTLGGRINEKLFF. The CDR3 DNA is TGTGCCAGCTGGCAGACACTGGGGGGACGGATTAATGAAAAACTGTTTTTT.

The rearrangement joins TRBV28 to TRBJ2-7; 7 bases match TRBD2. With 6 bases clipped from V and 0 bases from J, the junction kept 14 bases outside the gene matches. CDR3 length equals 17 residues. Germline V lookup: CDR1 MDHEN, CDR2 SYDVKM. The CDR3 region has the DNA TGTGCCAGCAGCACTTTTGGGAGGGCCGAGAGCTCCTACGAGCAGTACTTC. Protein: CASSTFGRAESSYEQYF.

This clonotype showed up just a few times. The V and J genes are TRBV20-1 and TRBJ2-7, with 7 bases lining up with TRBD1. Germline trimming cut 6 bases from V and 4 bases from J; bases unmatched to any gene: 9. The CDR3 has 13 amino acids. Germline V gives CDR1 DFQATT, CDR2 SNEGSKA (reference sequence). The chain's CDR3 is CSASEGGLYEQYF. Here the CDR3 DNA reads TGCAGTGCGAGCGAAGGGGGCTTGTACGAGCAGTACTTC.

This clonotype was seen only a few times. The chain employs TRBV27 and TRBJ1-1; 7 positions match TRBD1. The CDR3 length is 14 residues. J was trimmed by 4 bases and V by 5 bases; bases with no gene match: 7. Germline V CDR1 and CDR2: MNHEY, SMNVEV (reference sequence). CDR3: CASSVHRGGTEAFF. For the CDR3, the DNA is TGTGCCAGCAGTGTCCACAGGGGTGGCACTGAAGCTTTCTTT.

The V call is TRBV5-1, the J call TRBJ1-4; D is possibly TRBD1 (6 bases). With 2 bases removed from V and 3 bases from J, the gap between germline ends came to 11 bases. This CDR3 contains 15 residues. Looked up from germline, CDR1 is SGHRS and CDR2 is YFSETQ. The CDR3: CASSLDRPANEKLFF. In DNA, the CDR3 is TGCGCCAGCAGCTTAGACAGGCCCGCTAATGAAAAACTGTTTTTT.

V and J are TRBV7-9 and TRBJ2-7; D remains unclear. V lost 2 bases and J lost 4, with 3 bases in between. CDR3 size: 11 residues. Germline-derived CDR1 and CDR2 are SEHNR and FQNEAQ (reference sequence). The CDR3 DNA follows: TGTGCCAGCAGCTTATTTTACGAGCAGTACTTC. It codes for CASSLFYEQYF.

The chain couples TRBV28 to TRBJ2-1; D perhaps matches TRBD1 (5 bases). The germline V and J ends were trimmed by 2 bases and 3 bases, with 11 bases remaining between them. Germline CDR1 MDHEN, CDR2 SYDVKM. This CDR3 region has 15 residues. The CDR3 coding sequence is TGTGCCAGCAGTTTAGATTCCAGGGTCTACAATGAGCAGTTCTTC. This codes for CASSLDSRVYNEQFF.

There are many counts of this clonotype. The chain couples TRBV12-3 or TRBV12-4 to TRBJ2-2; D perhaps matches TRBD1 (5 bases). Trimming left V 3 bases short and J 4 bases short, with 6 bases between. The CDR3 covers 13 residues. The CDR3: CASSFTGTGELFF. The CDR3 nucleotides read TGTGCCAGCAGTTTCACAGGCACCGGGGAGCTGTTTTTT.

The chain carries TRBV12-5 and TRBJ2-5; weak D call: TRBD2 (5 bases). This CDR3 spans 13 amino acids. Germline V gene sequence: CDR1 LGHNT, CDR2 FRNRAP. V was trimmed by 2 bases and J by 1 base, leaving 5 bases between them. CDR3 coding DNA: TGTGCTAGTGGTTTGACTAGCCAAGAGACCCAGTACTTC. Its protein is CASGLTSQETQYF.

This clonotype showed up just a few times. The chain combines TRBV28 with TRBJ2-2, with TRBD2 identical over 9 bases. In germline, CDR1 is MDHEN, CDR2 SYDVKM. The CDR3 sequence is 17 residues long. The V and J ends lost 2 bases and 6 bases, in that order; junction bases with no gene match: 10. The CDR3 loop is CASSLGRGGALAGELFF. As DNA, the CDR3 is TGTGCCAGCAGTTTAGGTCGCGGGGGGGCCCTCGCCGGGGAGCTGTTTTTT.

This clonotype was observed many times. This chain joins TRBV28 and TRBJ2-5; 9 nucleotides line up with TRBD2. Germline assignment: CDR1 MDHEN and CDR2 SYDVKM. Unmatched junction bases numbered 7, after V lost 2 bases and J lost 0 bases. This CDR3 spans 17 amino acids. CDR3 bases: TGTGCCAGCAGTTTAGACGGGACTAGCCCCTACCAAGAGACCCAGTACTTC. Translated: CASSLDGTSPYQETQYF.